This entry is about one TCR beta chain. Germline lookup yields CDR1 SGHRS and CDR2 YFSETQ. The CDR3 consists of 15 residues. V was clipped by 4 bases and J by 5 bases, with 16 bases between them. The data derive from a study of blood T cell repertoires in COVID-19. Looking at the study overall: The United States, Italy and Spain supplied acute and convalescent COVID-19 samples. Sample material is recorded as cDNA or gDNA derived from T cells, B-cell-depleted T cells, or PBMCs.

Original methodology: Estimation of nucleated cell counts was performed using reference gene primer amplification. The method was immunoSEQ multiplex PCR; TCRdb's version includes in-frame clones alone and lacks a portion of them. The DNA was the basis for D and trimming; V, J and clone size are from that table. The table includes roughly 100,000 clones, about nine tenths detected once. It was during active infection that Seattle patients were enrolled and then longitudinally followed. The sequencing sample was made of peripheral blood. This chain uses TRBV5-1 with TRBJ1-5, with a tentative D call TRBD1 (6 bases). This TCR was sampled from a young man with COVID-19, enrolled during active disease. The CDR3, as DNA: TGCGCCAGCAGCAGGAGGACAGTCTCCGATCAGCCCCAGCATTTT. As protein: CASSRRTVSDQPQHF.